This T cell receptor (beta chain) originates from a study of cytomegalovirus exposure and HLA in healthy donors. Researchers ran the PCR with 60 Vbeta and 13 Jbeta primers. Sequenced by immunoSEQ multiplex PCR; TCRdb stores in-frame clones only, minus some. Among about 130,000 clones listed, under 85% were seen once. Study-wide findings and caveats: Analysis performed later found roughly 18,000 TCR beta sequences associated with HLA alleles at 0.05 false discovery rate. In a later analysis, TCR association rates varied by HLA locus: DRB1 most, HLA-C fewest.

Germline CDR1 is SGHRS and CDR2 is YFSETQ. CDR3 length: 17 residues. A word on this clone: Its antigen remains unidentified.

Source material: PBMCs. This rearrangement joins TRBV5-1 to TRBJ2-5; 13 nucleotides match TRBD2. The end of the DNA aligns better with TRBJ2-7, so the J call may be wrong. The sequence was obtained from a woman in her forties or fifties in good health and CMV-seropositive. CDR3 DNA sequence: TGCGCCAGCAGCTTGACTACTAGCGGGGGGGCCCACTACGAGCAGTACTTC. This sequence encodes CASSLTTSGGAHYEQYF.